This T cell receptor beta chain was retrieved from a study of blood T cells in healthy people across ages. General study results and limits: Considered underestimates were the diversity estimates obtained from one million T cells.

On this clonotype itself: The antigen remains undetermined.

CDR1 is SNHLY and CDR2 is FYNNEI in the germline V gene. With V trimmed by 8 bases and J by 5 bases, 10 bases remained unmatched. This CDR3 has 14 amino acids. Extraction yielded at least 5.5 micrograms of total RNA per sample. A second about 6 to 12 cycle PCR used barcoded and J-beta primers. Every sample produced at least 3 million CDR3-containing paired-end reads. TCRdb ran MiXCR on the 5' RACE reads and lists one entry per CDR3 protein. The repertoire holds about 1.5 million distinct CDR3 sequences, with approximately 43% as singletons. The J gene is TRBJ2-7, the V gene TRBV2; 9 positions match TRBD1. Sequenced input: blood. This receptor was taken from a woman under 30 in good health. The CDR3 protein is CASAPQGALNEQYF. CDR3 DNA: TGTGCCAGCGCCCCACAGGGGGCGCTTAACGAGCAGTACTTC.